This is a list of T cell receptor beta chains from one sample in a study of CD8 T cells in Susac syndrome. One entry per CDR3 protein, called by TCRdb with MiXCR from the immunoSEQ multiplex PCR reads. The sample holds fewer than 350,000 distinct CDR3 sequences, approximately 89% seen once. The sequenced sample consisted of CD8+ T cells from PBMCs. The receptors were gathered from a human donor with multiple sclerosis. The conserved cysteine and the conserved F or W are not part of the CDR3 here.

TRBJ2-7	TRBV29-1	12	SVEGLTPSYEQY
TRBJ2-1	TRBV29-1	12	SVEKTDREDEQF
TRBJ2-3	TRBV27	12	ASSPLGRADTQY
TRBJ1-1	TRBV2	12	ASSAGHLNTEAF
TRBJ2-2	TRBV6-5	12	ASSYGQGFGELF
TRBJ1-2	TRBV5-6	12	ASSLGGVNYGYT
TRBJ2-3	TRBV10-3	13	AISESEGTTDTQY
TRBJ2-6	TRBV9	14	ASSAYDTSGANVLT
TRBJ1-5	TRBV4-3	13	ASSQEQGRNQPQH
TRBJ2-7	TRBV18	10	ASSRDSYEQY
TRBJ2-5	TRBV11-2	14	ASSLGYTGLQETQY
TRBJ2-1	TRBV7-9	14	ASSFLLARGEYEQF
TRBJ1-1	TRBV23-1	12	ASSQSIRGTEAF
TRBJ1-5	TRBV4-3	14	ASSQVWGGGNQPQH
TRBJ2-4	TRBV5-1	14	ASSMLGDRAKNIQY
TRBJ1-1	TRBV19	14	ASSWGGRSMNTEAF
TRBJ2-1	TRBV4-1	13	ASSLPGLAINEQF
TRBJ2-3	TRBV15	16	ATSKDRREGLSTDTQY
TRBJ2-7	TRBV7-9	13	ASSDGQASSYEQY
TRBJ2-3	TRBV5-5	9	ASSMGDTQY
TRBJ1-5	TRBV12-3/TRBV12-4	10	ASSPQNQPQH
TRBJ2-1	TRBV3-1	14	ASSQDRSSRGNEQF
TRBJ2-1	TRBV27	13	ASSVGPRSYNEQF
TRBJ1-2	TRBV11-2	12	ASSLGLQGYGYT
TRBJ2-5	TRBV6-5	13	ASNDRTSGQETQY
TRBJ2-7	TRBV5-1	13	ASSWSGESSYEQY
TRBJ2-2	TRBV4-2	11	ASSPGDAGELF
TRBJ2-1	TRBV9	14	ASSVGLAGTGWEQF
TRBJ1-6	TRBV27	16	ASSLGKQGISYNSPLH
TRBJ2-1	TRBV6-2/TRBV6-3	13	ASSPRGTYTNEQF
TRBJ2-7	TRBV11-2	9	ASSFQGGEY
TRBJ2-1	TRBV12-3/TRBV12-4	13	ASSPGTSEVHEQF
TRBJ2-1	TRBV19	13	ASSFSQQSGNEQF
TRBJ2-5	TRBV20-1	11	SASLAAQETQY
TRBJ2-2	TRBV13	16	ASSLGRGATLNTGELF
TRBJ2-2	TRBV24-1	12	ATSDWRDTGELF
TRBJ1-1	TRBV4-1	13	ASSQEQGQGSEAF